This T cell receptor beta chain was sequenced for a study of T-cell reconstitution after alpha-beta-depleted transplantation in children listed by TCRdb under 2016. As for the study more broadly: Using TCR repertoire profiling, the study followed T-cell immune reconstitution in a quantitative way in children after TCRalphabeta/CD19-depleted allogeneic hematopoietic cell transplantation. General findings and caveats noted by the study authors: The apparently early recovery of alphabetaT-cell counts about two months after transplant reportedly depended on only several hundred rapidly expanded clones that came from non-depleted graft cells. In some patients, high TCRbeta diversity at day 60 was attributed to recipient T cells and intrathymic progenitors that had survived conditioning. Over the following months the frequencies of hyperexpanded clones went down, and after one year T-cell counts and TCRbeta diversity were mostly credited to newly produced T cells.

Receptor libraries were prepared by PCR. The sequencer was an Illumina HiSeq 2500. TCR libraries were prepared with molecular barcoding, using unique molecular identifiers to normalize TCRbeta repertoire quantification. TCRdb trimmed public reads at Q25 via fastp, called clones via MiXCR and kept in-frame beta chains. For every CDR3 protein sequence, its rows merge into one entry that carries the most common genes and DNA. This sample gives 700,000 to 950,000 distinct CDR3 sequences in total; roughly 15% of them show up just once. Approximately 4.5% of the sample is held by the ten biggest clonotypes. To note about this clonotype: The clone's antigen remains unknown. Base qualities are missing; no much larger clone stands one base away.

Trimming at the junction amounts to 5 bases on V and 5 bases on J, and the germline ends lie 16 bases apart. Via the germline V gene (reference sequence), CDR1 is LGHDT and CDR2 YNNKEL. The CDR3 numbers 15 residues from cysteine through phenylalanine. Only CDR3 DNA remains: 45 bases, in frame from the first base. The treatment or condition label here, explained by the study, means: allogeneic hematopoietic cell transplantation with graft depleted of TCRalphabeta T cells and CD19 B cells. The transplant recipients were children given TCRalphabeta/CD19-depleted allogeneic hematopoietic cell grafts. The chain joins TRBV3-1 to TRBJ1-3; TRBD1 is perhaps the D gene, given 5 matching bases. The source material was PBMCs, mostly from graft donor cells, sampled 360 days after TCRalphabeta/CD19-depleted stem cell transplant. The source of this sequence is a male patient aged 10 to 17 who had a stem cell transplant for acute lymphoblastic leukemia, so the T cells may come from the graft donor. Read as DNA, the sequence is TGTGCCAGCAGCTTCCGGGACGGCAGGCGAAACACCATATATTTT. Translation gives CASSFRDGRRNTIYF. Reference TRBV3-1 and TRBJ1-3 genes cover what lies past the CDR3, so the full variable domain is DTAVSQTPKYLVTQMGNDKSIKCEQNLGHDTMYWYKQDSKKFLKIMFSYNNKELIINETVPNRFSPKSPDKAHLNLHINSLELGDSAVYFCASSFRDGRRNTIYFGEGSWLTVV.